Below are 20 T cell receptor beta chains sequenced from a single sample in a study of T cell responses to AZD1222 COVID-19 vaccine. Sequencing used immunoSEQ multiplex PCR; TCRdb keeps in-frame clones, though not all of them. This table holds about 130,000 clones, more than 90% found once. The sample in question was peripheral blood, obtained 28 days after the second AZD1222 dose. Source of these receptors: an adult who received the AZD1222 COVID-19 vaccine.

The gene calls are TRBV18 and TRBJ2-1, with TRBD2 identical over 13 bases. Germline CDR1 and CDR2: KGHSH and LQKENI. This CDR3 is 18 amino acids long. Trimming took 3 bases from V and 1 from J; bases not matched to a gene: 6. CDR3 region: CASSPLGLAGASYNEQFF. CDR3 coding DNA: TGTGCCAGCTCACCCCTCGGACTAGCGGGAGCTTCCTACAATGAGCAGTTCTTC. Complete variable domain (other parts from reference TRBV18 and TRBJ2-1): NAGVMQNPRHLVRRRGQEARLRCSPMKGHSHVYWYRQLPEEGLKFMVYLQKENIIDESGMPKERFSAEFPKEGPSILRIQQVVRGDSAAYFCASSPLGLAGASYNEQFFGPGTRLTVL.

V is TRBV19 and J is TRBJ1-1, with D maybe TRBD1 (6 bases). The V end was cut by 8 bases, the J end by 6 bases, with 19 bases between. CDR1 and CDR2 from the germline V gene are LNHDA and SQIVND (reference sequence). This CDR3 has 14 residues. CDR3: CASCNLQGRAEAFF. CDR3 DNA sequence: TGTGCCAGTTGTAATCTCCAGGGGAGGGCTGAAGCTTTCTTT.

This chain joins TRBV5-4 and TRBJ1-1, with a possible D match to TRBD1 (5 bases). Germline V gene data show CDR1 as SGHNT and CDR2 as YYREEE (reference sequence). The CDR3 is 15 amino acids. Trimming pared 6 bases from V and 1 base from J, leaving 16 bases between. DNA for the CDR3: TGTGCCAGCACCAACACCCTTCAGGGGAACACTGAAGCTTTCTTT. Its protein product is CASTNTLQGNTEAFF.

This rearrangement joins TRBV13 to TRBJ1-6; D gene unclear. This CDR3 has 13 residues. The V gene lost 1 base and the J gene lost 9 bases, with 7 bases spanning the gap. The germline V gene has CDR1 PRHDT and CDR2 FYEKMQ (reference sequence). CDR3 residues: CASSLDRVSPLHF. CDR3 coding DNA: TGTGCCAGCAGCTTAGATAGGGTTTCACCCCTCCACTTT.

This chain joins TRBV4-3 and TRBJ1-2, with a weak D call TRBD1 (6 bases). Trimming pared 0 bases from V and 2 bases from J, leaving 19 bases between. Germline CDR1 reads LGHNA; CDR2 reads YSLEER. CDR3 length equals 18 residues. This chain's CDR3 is CASSQDGPTPTGNYGYTF. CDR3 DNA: TGCGCCAGCAGCCAAGACGGTCCGACACCAACAGGGAACTATGGCTACACCTTC.

The DNA of the CDR3 is TGTGCCAGCAGGGGACTCAATCAGCCCCAGCATTTT. It is translated as CASRGLNQPQHF. This rearrangement joins TRBV27 to TRBJ1-5; possible D gene TRBD1, 5 bases. Germline CDR1 is MNHEY and CDR2 is SMNVEV (reference sequence). This CDR3 spans 12 amino acids. Trimming cost V 6 bases and J 3 bases, with 6 bases left between them.

For the CDR3, the DNA is TGCGCCAGCAGCTGGGGGACGTTTAAGTTCTATGGCTACACCTTC. Translation gives CASSWGTFKFYGYTF. This chain joins TRBV5-1 and TRBJ1-2, with D possibly TRBD1 on 5 matching bases. V was cut by 3 bases and J by 4 bases, with 16 bases left in between. Germline CDR1 and CDR2: SGHRS and YFSETQ. The CDR3 spans 15 residues. The full variable domain, rest sourced from reference TRBV5-1 and TRBJ1-2, is KAGVTQTPRYLIKTRGQQVTLSCSPISGHRSVSWYQQTPGQGLQFLFEYFSETQRNKGNFPGRFSGRQFSNSRSEMNVSTLELGDSALYLCASSWGTFKFYGYTFGSGTRLTVV.

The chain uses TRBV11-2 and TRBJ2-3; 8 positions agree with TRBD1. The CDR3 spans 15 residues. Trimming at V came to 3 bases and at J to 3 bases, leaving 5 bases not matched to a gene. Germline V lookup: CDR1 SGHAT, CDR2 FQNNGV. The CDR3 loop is CASSFDRGATDTQYF. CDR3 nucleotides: TGTGCCAGCAGCTTTGACAGGGGAGCGACAGATACGCAGTATTTT.

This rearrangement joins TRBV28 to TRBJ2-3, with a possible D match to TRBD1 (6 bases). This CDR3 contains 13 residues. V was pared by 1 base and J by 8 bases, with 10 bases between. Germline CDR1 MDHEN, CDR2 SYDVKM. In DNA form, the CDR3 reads TGTGCCAGCAGTTTATCCTCCAGGGGTACGCAGTATTTT. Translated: CASSLSSRGTQYF.

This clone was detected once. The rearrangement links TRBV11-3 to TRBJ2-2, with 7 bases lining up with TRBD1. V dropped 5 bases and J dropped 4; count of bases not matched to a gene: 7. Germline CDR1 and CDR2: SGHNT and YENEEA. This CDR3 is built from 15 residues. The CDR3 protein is CASSPYRGGTGELFF. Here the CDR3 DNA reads TGTGCCAGCAGCCCGTACAGGGGTGGCACCGGGGAGCTGTTTTTT.

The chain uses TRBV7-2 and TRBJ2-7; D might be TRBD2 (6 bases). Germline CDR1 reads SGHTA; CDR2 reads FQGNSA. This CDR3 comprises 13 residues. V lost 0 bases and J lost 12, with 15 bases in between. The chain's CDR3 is CASSLAGGAQGYF. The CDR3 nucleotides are TGTGCCAGCAGCTTAGCTGGCGGGGCCCAGGGGTACTTC.

The CDR3, as DNA: TGTGCCAGCACTACAGGGGGCCATCAGCCCCAGCATTTT. Encoded protein: CASTTGGHQPQHF. The V and J genes are TRBV28 and TRBJ1-5, with 9 bases identical to TRBD1. V was pared by 7 bases and J by 5 bases, with 3 bases of the junction left unmatched. Germline V gene data show CDR1 as MDHEN and CDR2 as SYDVKM. CDR3 size: 13 residues.

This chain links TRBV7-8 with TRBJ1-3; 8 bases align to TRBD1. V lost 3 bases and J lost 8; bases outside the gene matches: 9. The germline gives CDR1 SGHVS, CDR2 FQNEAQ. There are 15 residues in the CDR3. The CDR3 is CASSLTAGGRDTIYF. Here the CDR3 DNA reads TGTGCCAGCAGCTTGACGGCAGGGGGCAGAGACACCATATATTTT. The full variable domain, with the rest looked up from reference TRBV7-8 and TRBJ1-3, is GAGVSQSPRYKVAKRGQDVALRCDPISGHVSLFWYQQALGQGPEFLTYFQNEAQLDKSGLPSDRFFAERPEGSVSTLKIQRTQQEDSAVYLCASSLTAGGRDTIYFGEGSWLTVV.

As DNA, the CDR3 is TGTGCCACAAAGTGGAGTGGTTCAAACACTGAAGCTTTCTTT. It codes for CATKWSGSNTEAFF. The chain couples TRBV19 to TRBJ1-1; no clear D. Trimming took 10 bases from V and 2 from J, leaving 17 bases between them. CDR3 length: 14 residues. Germline CDR1 is LNHDA and CDR2 is SQIVND (reference sequence). The full variable domain, its missing parts supplied by reference TRBV19 and TRBJ1-1, is DGGITQSPKYLFRKEGQNVTLSCEQNLNHDAMYWYRQDPGQGLRLIYYSQIVNDFQKGDIAEGYSVSREKKESFPLTVTSAQKNPTAFYLCATKWSGSNTEAFFGQGTRLTVV.

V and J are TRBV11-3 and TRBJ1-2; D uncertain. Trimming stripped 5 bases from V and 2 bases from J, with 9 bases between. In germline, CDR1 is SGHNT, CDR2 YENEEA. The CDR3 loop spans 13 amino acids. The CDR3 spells CASSPGLNYGYTF. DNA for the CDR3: TGTGCCAGCAGCCCGGGTCTCAACTATGGCTACACCTTC.

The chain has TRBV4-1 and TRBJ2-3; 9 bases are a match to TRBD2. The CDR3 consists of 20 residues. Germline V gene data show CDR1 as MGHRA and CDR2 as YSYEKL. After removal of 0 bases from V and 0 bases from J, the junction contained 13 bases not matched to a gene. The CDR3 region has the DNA TGCGCCAGCAGCCAAGATTGGGGGGTAGGGCTAGCGGGAAGCACAGATACGCAGTATTTT. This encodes CASSQDWGVGLAGSTDTQYF.

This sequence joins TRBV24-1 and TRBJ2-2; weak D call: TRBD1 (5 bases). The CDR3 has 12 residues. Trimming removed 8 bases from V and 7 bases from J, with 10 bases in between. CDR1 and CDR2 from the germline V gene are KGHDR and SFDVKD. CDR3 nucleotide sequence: TGTGCCACCAAGGGGAAGGTCGGGGAGCTGTTTTTT. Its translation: CATKGKVGELFF.

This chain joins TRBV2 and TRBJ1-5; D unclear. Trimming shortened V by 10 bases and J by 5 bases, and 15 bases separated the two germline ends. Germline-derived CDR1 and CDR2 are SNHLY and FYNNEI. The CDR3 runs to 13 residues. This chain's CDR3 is CATSRQADQPQHF. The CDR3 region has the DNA TGTGCCACCTCAAGGCAGGCCGATCAGCCCCAGCATTTT. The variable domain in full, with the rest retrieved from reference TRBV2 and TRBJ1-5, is EPEVTQTPSHQVTQMGQEVILRCVPISNHLYFYWYRQILGQKVEFLVSFYNNEISEKSEIFDDQFSVERPDGSNFTLKIRSTKLEDSAMYFCATSRQADQPQHFGDGTRLSIL.

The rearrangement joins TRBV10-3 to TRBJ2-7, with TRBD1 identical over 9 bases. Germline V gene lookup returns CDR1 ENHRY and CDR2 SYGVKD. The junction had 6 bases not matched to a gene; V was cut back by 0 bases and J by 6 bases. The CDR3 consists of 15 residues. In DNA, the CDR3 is TGTGCCATCAGTGAGTCCGGTCGGACAGGGGCCGAGCAGTACTTC. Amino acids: CAISESGRTGAEQYF.

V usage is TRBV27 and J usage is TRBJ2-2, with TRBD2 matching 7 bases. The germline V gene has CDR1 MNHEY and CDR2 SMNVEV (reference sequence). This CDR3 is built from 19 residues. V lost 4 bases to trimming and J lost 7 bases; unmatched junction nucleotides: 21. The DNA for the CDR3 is TGTGCCAGCAGTTCCCCCGGGACTAACTTACTTGGGGAGAGCGGGGAGCTGTTTTTT. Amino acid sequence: CASSSPGTNLLGESGELFF.